This T cell receptor (beta chain) was identified in a study of preoperative IRX-2 immunotherapy in early breast cancer. Data came from immunoSEQ multiplex PCR; TCRdb stores just in-frame clones and leaves some out. Of fewer than 70,000 clones detected, approximately 95% appear once; the ten largest clones hold about 1.8%. Per the germline V gene, CDR1 is LNHNV and CDR2 is YYDKDF (reference sequence). V gave up 5 bases and J gave up 5 bases; unmatched junction bases: 8. The CDR3 contains 14 residues. Treatment specified: preoperative locoregional IRX-2 cytokine immunotherapy. The chain is built from TRBV15 and TRBJ2-5; the match to TRBD2 covers 7 bases. The TCR was taken from a human donor with breast cancer. Specimen collection occurred from a patient treated with IRX-2 immunotherapy. CDR3 sequence: CATSDGGGRETQYF. The CDR3 bases are TGTGCCACCAGCGATGGGGGAGGGCGGGAGACCCAGTACTTC.